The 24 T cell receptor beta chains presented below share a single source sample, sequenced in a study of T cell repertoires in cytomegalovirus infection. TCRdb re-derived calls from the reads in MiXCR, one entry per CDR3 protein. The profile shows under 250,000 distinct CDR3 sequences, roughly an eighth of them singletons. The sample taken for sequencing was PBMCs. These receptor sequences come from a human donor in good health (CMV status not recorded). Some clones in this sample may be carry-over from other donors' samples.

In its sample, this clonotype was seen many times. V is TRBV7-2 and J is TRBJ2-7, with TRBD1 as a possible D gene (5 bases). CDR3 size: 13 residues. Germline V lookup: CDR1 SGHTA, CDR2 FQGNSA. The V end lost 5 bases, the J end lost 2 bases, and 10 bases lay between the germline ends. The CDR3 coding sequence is TGTGCCAGCAGCCGAGACAGTACCTACGAGCAGTACTTC. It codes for CASSRDSTYEQYF.

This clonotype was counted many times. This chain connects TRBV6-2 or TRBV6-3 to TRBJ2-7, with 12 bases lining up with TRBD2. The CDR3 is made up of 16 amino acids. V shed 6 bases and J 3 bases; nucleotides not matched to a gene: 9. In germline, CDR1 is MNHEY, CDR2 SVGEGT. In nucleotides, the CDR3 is TGTGCCAGCAGCCCTTCTAGCGGGAGGGTCCGCTACGAGCAGTACTTC. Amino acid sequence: CASSPSSGRVRYEQYF.

The CDR3 DNA follows: TGCAGCGTTGAGAGGCCGCTGCGCACTGAAGCTTTCTTT. It translates to CSVERPLRTEAFF. The chain combines TRBV29-1 with TRBJ1-1, with no clear D. The germline V gene has CDR1 SQVTM and CDR2 ANQGSEA. The CDR3 consists of 13 residues. V shed 3 bases and J shed 4 bases, with 12 bases lying between them.

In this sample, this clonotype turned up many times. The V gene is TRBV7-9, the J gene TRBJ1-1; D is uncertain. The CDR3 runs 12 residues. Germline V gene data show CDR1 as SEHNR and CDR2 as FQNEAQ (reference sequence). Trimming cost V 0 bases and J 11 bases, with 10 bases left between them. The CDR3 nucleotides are TGTGCCAGCAGCTTAGCGGATAACCGGGCTTTCTTT. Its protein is CASSLADNRAFF.

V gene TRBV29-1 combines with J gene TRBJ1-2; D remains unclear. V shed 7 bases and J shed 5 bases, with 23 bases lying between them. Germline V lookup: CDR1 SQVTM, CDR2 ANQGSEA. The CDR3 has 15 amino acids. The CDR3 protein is CSAQGLTAIAYGYTF. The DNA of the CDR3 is TGCAGCGCCCAAGGCCTTACTGCGATCGCTTATGGCTACACCTTC. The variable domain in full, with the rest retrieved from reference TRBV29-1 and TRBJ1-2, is SAVISQKPSRDICQRGTSLTIQCQVDSQVTMMFWYRQQPGQSLTLIATANQGSEATYESGFVIDKFPISRPNLTFSTLTVSNMSPEDSSIYLCSAQGLTAIAYGYTFGSGTRLTVV.

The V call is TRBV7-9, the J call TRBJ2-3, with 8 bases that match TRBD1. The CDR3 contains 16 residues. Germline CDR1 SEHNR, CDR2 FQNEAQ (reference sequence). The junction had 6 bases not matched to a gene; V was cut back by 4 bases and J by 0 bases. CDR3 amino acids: CASSSRTGSSTDTQYF. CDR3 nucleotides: TGTGCCAGCAGCTCCCGGACAGGGTCGAGCACAGATACGCAGTATTTT. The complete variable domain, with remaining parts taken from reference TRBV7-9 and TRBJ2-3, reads DTGVSQNPRHKITKRGQNVTFRCDPISEHNRLYWYRQTLGQGPEFLTYFQNEAQLEKSRLLSDRFSAERPKGSFSTLEIQRTEQGDSAMYLCASSSRTGSSTDTQYFGPGTRLTVL.

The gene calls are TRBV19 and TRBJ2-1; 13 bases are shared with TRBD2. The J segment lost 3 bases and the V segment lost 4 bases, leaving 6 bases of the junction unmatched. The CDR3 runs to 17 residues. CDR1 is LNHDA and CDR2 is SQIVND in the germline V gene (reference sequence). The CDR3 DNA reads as TGTGCCAGTAGTACCCGACTAGCGGGGGGATTCTACAATGAGCAGTTCTTC. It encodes CASSTRLAGGFYNEQFF.

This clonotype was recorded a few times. DNA of the CDR3: TGTGCCAGTAAGGAGCAGGGGGCGGCTTACGAGCAGTACTTC. It encodes CASKEQGAAYEQYF. V usage is TRBV19 and J usage is TRBJ2-7; 8 bases are a match to TRBD1. Unmatched junction bases numbered 9, after V lost 7 bases and J lost 4 bases. In germline, CDR1 is LNHDA, CDR2 SQIVND (reference sequence). The CDR3 totals 14 residues.

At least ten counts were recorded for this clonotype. The CDR3 sequence is CASRPVTGSSGANVLTF. The CDR3 DNA sequence: TGTGCCAGCAGACCAGTAACAGGTAGCTCTGGGGCCAACGTCCTGACTTTC. This chain uses TRBV6-5 with TRBJ2-6, with TRBD1 as a possible D gene (5 bases). This CDR3 is 17 amino acids long. Germline lookup yields CDR1 MNHEY and CDR2 SVGAGI. The V end was cut by 6 bases, the J end by 0 bases, with 15 bases between.

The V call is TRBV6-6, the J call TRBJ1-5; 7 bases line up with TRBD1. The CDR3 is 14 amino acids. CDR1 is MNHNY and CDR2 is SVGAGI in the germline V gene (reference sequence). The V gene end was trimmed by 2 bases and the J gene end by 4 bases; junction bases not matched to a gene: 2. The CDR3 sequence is CASSYTQGNQPQHF. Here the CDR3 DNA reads TGTGCCAGCAGTTACACACAGGGGAATCAGCCCCAGCATTTT.

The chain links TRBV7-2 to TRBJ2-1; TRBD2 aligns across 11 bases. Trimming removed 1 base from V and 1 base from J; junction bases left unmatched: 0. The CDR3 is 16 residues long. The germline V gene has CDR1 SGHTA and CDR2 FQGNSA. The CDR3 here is CASSLGTSGSYNEQFF. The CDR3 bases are TGTGCCAGCAGCTTAGGGACTAGCGGGTCCTACAATGAGCAGTTCTTC.

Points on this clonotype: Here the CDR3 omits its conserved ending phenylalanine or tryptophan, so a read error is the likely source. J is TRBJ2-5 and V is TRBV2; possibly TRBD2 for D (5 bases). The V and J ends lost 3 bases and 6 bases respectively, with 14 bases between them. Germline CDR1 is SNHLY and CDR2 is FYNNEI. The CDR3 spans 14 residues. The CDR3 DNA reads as TGTGCCAGCAGTGAGCCACTAGATGGAAAGACCCAGTACCTC. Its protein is CASSEPLDGKTQYL.

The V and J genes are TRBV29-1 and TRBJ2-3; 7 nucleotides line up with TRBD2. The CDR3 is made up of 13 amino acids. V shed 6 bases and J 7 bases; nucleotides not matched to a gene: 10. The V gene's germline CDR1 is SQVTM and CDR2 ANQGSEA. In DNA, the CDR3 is TGCAGCGTCCAAGTACTAGCGACAAATACGCAGTATTTT. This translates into CSVQVLATNTQYF.

CDR3 bases: TGTGCCAGCAGTTTACCAGGGGGCTTTCGAGAGCAGTTCTTC. Translated: CASSLPGGFREQFF. The rearrangement uses TRBV12-3 or TRBV12-4 and TRBJ2-1; the match to TRBD1 covers 8 bases. Trimming at V came to 2 bases and at J to 10 bases, leaving 7 bases not matched to a gene. This CDR3 region has 14 residues.

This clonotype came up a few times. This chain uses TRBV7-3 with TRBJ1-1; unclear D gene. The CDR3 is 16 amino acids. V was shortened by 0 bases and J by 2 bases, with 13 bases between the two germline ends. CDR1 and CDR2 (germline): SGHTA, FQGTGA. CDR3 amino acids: CASSLTPTGLNTEAFF. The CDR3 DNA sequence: TGTGCCAGCAGCTTAACGCCTACGGGCCTCAACACTGAAGCTTTCTTT. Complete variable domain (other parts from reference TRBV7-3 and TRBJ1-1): GAGVSQTPSNKVTEKGKYVELRCDPISGHTALYWYRQSLGQGPEFLIYFQGTGAADDSGLPNDRFFAVRPEGSVSTLKIQRTERGDSAVYLCASSLTPTGLNTEAFFGQGTRLTVV.

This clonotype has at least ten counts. The CDR3 loop reads CASSSTGEGNSPLHF. Here the CDR3 DNA reads TGTGCCAGCAGCTCCACAGGGGAGGGAAATTCACCCCTCCACTTT. The chain links TRBV7-2 to TRBJ1-6; the match to TRBD1 covers 7 bases. CDR1 SGHTA and CDR2 FQGNSA come from the germline V gene. The CDR3 is 15 residues long. V was pared by 4 bases and J by 7 bases, with 7 bases of the junction left unmatched.

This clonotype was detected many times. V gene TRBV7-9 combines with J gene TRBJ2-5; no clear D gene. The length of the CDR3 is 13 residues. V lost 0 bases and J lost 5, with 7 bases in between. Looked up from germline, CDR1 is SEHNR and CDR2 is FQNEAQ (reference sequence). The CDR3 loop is CASSLAAAETQYF. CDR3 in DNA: TGTGCCAGCAGCTTAGCTGCAGCGGAGACCCAGTACTTC.

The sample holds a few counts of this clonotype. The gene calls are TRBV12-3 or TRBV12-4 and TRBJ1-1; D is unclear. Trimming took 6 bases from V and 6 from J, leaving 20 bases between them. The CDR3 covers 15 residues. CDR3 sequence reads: CASSSASGSGAEAFF. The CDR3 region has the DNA TGTGCCAGCAGCTCCGCCTCAGGAAGTGGTGCTGAAGCTTTCTTT.

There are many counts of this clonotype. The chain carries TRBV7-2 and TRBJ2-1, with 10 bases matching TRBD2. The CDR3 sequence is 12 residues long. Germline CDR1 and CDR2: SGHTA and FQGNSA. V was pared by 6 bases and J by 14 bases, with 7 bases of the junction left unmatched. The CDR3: CASSFSSGSEFF. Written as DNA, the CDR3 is TGTGCCAGCAGTTTTTCTAGCGGGAGTGAGTTCTTC.

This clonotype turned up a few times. The CDR3 sequence is CASSPQGGRSSGNTIYF. CDR3 bases: TGTGCCAGCTCACCCCAGGGGGGGAGAAGCTCTGGAAACACCATATATTTT. V is TRBV18 and J is TRBJ1-3, with 7 bases aligning to TRBD1. The germline V gene has CDR1 KGHSH and CDR2 LQKENI. This CDR3 has 17 residues. Losses at the gene ends were 3 bases for V and 0 bases for J; bases not matched to a gene: 8.

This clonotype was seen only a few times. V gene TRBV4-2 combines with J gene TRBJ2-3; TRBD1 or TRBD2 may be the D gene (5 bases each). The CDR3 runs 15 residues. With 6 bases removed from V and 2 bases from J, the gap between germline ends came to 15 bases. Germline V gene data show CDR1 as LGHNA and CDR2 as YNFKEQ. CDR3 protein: CASSGEGIYTDTQYF. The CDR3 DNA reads TGTGCCAGCAGTGGTGAGGGGATTTACACAGATACGCAGTATTTT.

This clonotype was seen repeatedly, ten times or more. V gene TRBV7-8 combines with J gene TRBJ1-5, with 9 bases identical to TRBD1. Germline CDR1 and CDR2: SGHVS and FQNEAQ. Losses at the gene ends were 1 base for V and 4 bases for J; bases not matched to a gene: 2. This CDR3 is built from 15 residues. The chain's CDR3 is CASSLEDRGNQPQHF. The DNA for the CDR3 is TGTGCCAGCAGCTTAGAGGACAGGGGAAATCAGCCCCAGCATTTT.

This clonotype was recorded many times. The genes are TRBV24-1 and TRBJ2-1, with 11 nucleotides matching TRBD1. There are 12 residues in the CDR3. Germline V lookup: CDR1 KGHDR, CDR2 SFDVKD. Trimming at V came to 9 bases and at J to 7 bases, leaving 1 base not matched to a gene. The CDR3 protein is CATGTGGNEQFF. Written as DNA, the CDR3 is TGTGCCACCGGGACAGGGGGTAATGAGCAGTTCTTC.

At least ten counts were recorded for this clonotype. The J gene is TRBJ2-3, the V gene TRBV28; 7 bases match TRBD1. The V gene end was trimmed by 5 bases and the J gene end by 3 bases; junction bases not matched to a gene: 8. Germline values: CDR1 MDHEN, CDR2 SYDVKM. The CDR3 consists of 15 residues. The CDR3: CASSPTQTGTDTQYF. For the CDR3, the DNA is TGTGCCAGCAGTCCGACACAGACAGGGACAGATACGCAGTATTTT.